Listed below are T cell receptor beta chains from one sample, sequenced in a study of T cell responses to AZD1222 COVID-19 vaccine. TCRdb's copy holds only in-frame clones and misses some; the assay was immunoSEQ multiplex PCR. In the table there are roughly 100,000 clones, around 86% of which are singletons. The source material was peripheral blood, sampled 28 days after the second dose of the MenACWY control vaccine. The receptors originated from an adult who received the MenACWY meningococcal vaccine as a control. Both conserved end residues are part of each CDR3. The order of the fields is J gene, clone size, CDR3 length, D gene, V gene, CDR3 protein, CDR3 DNA. A D gene is named only where the DNA matches it firmly. Size is stated for part of the rows, as once, few or many counts, or as a class when the clone is expanded.

j_gene: TRBJ1-2
abundance: NA
len: 14
d_gene: NA
v_gene: TRBV6-2/TRBV6-3
CDR3aa: CASSPPQENYGYTF
CDR3nt: TGTGCCAGCAGTCCACCGCAGGAGAACTATGGCTACACCTTC

j_gene: TRBJ1-2
abundance: NA
len: 18
d_gene: TRBD1
v_gene: TRBV5-6
CDR3aa: CASSLATETGQVDYGYTF
CDR3nt: TGTGCCAGCAGCTTGGCAACAGAAACGGGACAGGTGGACTATGGCTACACCTTC

j_gene: TRBJ1-1
abundance: NA
len: 13
d_gene: NA
v_gene: TRBV2
CDR3aa: CASSEQGTEGAFF
CDR3nt: TGTGCCAGCAGTGAACAGGGCACTGAGGGAGCTTTCTTT

j_gene: TRBJ1-4
abundance: once
len: 17
d_gene: NA
v_gene: TRBV5-1
CDR3aa: CASSPGPGVATNEKLFF
CDR3nt: TGCGCCAGCAGCCCCGGTCCAGGCGTTGCAACTAATGAAAAACTGTTTTTT

j_gene: TRBJ1-6
abundance: NA
len: 14
d_gene: NA
v_gene: TRBV3-1/TRBV3-2
CDR3aa: CASSQDWESSPLHF
CDR3nt: TGTGCCAGCAGCCAAGACTGGGAGTCTTCACCCCTCCACTTT

j_gene: TRBJ2-1
abundance: NA
len: 13
d_gene: NA
v_gene: TRBV18
CDR3aa: CASSPPGSREQFF
CDR3nt: TGTGCCAGCTCACCACCCGGGTCACGAGAGCAGTTCTTC

j_gene: TRBJ1-5
abundance: NA
len: 13
d_gene: NA
v_gene: TRBV6-6
CDR3aa: CASSWSNNQPQHF
CDR3nt: TGTGCCAGCAGTTGGTCGAACAATCAGCCCCAGCATTTT

j_gene: TRBJ1-1
abundance: NA
len: 15
d_gene: NA
v_gene: TRBV9
CDR3aa: CASSVDGGLWTEAFF
CDR3nt: TGTGCCAGCAGCGTAGATGGAGGGCTCTGGACTGAAGCTTTCTTT

j_gene: TRBJ2-7
abundance: few
len: 14
d_gene: TRBD1
v_gene: TRBV6-5
CDR3aa: CASRRTGTSYEQYF
CDR3nt: TGTGCCAGCAGAAGGACAGGGACCTCCTACGAGCAGTACTTC

j_gene: TRBJ1-5
abundance: NA
len: 15
d_gene: TRBD1
v_gene: TRBV5-1
CDR3aa: CASSLAGGVGQPQHF
CDR3nt: TGCGCCAGCAGCTTGGCAGGGGGCGTAGGTCAGCCCCAGCATTTT

j_gene: TRBJ2-7
abundance: NA
len: 14
d_gene: NA
v_gene: TRBV9
CDR3aa: CASSVGGPAYEQYF
CDR3nt: TGTGCCAGCAGCGTGGGCGGACCAGCCTACGAGCAGTACTTC

j_gene: TRBJ2-7
abundance: once
len: 15
d_gene: TRBD2
v_gene: TRBV9
CDR3aa: CASSVAGGLPYEQYF
CDR3nt: TGTGCCAGCAGCGTAGCCGGGGGGTTACCCTACGAGCAGTACTTC

j_gene: TRBJ1-1
abundance: NA
len: 13
d_gene: NA
v_gene: TRBV18
CDR3aa: CASSSSGDTEAFF
CDR3nt: TGTGCCAGCTCATCATCAGGGGATACTGAAGCTTTCTTT

j_gene: TRBJ1-2
abundance: NA
len: 13
d_gene: NA
v_gene: TRBV6-5
CDR3aa: CASSPPAGSGYTF
CDR3nt: TGTGCCAGCAGTCCCCCCGCAGGGAGTGGCTACACCTTC

j_gene: TRBJ1-2
abundance: NA
len: 15
d_gene: NA
v_gene: TRBV5-8
CDR3aa: CASSLHSSRGYGYTF
CDR3nt: TGTGCCAGCAGCCTACACAGCTCCCGGGGCTATGGCTACACCTTC

j_gene: TRBJ1-6
abundance: once
len: 12
d_gene: NA
v_gene: TRBV2
CDR3aa: CASCQNNSPLHF
CDR3nt: TGTGCCAGTTGTCAGAATAATTCACCCCTCCACTTT

j_gene: TRBJ1-1
abundance: NA
len: 16
d_gene: TRBD1
v_gene: TRBV4-2
CDR3aa: CASSHLDRDGGTEAFF
CDR3nt: TGTGCCAGCAGCCACCTCGACAGGGATGGGGGCACTGAAGCTTTCTTT

j_gene: TRBJ1-2
abundance: NA
len: 15
d_gene: NA
v_gene: TRBV7-2
CDR3aa: CASSLNSPWPRGYTF
CDR3nt: TGTGCCAGCAGCTTAAACAGTCCTTGGCCTCGGGGCTACACCTTC

j_gene: TRBJ2-1
abundance: NA
len: 14
d_gene: NA
v_gene: TRBV11-2
CDR3aa: CASSLAPPNGEQFF
CDR3nt: TGTGCCAGCAGCTTAGCCCCCCCCAACGGTGAGCAGTTCTTC

j_gene: TRBJ2-6
abundance: NA
len: 18
d_gene: NA
v_gene: TRBV6-2/TRBV6-3
CDR3aa: CASSYSASQNSGANVLTF
CDR3nt: TGTGCCAGCAGTTACTCGGCTTCCCAAAACTCTGGGGCCAACGTCCTGACTTTC